Listed here are 17 T cell receptor beta chains from one sample, sequenced in a study of T cells in Graves' hyperthyroidism and ophthalmopathy. The TCR beta CDR3 regions underwent amplification using RNA transcripts as the source. The HTBI primer set drove a first-round RT-PCR of the TCR CDR3. From the multiplex PCR reads, TCRdb called clonotypes with MiXCR, one entry per CDR3 protein. The sample comprises approximately 320,000 distinct CDR3 sequences, roughly 15% of which are singletons, and 33% rests with the top ten. The sample was blood. All receptors come from a man between 25 and 39 years old with Graves' hyperthyroidism.

The CDR3 region is CAWSPSGFHSNQPQHF. The CDR3, as DNA: TGTGCCTGGAGCCCGAGTGGTTTTCACAGCAATCAGCCCCAGCATTTT. The J gene is TRBJ1-5, the V gene TRBV30; D gene unclear. The CDR3 is 16 residues long. V was cut by 3 bases and J by 1 base, with 16 bases left in between. Germline V gene data show CDR1 as GTSNPN and CDR2 as SVGIG (reference sequence). The variable domain in full, completed from reference TRBV30 and TRBJ1-5, reads SQTIHQWPATLVQPVGSPLSLECTVEGTSNPNLYWYRQAAGRGLQLLFYSVGIGQISSEVPQNLSASRPQDRQFILSSKKLLLSDSGFYLCAWSPSGFHSNQPQHFGDGTRLSIL.

This clonotype was observed at least ten times. This chain links TRBV18 with TRBJ1-2; TRBD1 matches 7 bases. The germline V gene encodes CDR1 KGHSH and CDR2 LQKENI. This CDR3 is 15 amino acids long. The ends lost 3 bases at V and 3 bases at J; junction bases unmatched: 7. The CDR3 region has the DNA TGTGCCAGCTCACCGAGCCAGGGGACAGACTATGGCTACACCTTC. Translation: CASSPSQGTDYGYTF.

This clonotype has at least ten counts. This sequence joins TRBV2 and TRBJ2-7; possible D gene TRBD2, 5 bases. V was shortened by 7 bases and J by 6 bases, with 16 bases between the two germline ends. The CDR3 length is 13 residues. The germline CDR1 and CDR2 sequences are SNHLY and FYNNEI. In DNA, the CDR3 is TGTGCCAGCAAAGTCGGAGGACCCGCCGAGCAGTACTTC. Its translation: CASKVGGPAEQYF.

This clonotype was seen ten or more times. The chain combines TRBV28 with TRBJ2-1; D remains ambiguous. Trimming stripped 3 bases from V and 5 bases from J, with 14 bases between. Germline V lookup: CDR1 MDHEN, CDR2 SYDVKM. CDR3 length equals 15 residues. The CDR3 nucleotides read TGTGCCAGCAGTTTTTGGCGTCAGCCGAACAATGAGCAGTTCTTC. Encoded protein: CASSFWRQPNNEQFF.

This clonotype was seen repeatedly, ten times or more. The V call is TRBV11-3, the J call TRBJ2-7; D could derive from TRBD1 or TRBD2 (5 bases each). The CDR3 spans 15 residues. The germline gives CDR1 SGHNT, CDR2 YENEEA. V lost 5 bases to trimming and J lost 3 bases, with 17 bases between them. Written as DNA, the CDR3 is TGTGCCAGCAGCCCTACGGAGAGGGGTCACTACGAGCAGTACTTC. Protein product: CASSPTERGHYEQYF.

At least ten counts were recorded for this clonotype. The genes are TRBV18 and TRBJ2-3, with unresolved D. The CDR3 has 15 residues. The V gene lost 0 bases and the J gene lost 6 bases, with 13 bases spanning the gap. From germline, CDR1 is KGHSH and CDR2 LQKENI. CDR3 region: CASSPPFDTGDTQYF. As DNA, the CDR3 is TGTGCCAGCTCACCACCGTTCGATACCGGGGATACGCAGTATTTT.

Regarding this clonotype: Germline is not matched at one junction end, which may reflect a read error. J is TRBJ2-1 and V is TRBV5-1; 8 nucleotides align to TRBD2. The CDR3 is 14 residues long. Germline-derived CDR1 and CDR2 are SGHRS and YFSETQ. The CDR3 coding sequence is TGCGCCAGCAGCTTGACTAGCGGCTACAATGGGCAGTTCTTC. It translates to CASSLTSGYNGQFF.

This clonotype has ten or more counts. This rearrangement joins TRBV11-2 to TRBJ2-1; TRBD1 or TRBD2 may be the D gene (5 bases each). Trimming pared 6 bases from V and 2 bases from J, leaving 17 bases between. CDR3 length: 16 residues. The germline V gene has CDR1 SGHAT and CDR2 FQNNGV. CDR3 loop: CASRSFGTLTYNEQFF. Here the CDR3 DNA reads TGTGCCAGCAGGTCGTTCGGGACCCTAACCTACAATGAGCAGTTCTTC. The variable domain in full, with the rest retrieved from reference TRBV11-2 and TRBJ2-1, is EAGVAQSPRYKIIEKRQSVAFWCNPISGHATLYWYQQILGQGPKLLIQFQNNGVVDDSQLPKDRFSAERLKGVDSTLKIQPAKLEDSAVYLCASRSFGTLTYNEQFFGPGTRLTVL.

This clonotype was recorded only once. The chain combines TRBV2 with TRBJ2-5; possibly TRBD2 for D (7 bases). CDR1 is SNHLY, CDR2 FYNNEI, per germline. This CDR3 is built from 15 residues. V lost 5 bases, J lost 13 bases, and 26 bases lay in between. CDR3 region: CASSTSGRGGVLGYF. The DNA for the CDR3 is TGTGCCAGCAGTACCTCGGGAAGGGGGGGGGTATTGGGGTACTTC.

Worth noting for this clonotype: This may be a read error: a much more frequent sequence differs by one nucleotide. The conserved final phenylalanine or tryptophan is absent from the CDR3, which likely points to a read error. The CDR3: CASSDQSGTEAFL. In nucleotides, the CDR3 is TGTGCCAGCAGCGATCAATCAGGCACTGAAGCTTTCTTA. This chain uses TRBV12-3 or TRBV12-4 with TRBJ1-1, with D unresolved. V was pared by 6 bases and J by 4 bases, with 12 bases between. The CDR3 consists of 13 residues.

Comments on this clonotype: In this CDR3 the conserved last residue, phenylalanine or tryptophan, is missing, so a read error is likely. This chain uses TRBV5-4 with TRBJ2-2, with 8 nucleotides matching TRBD2. Germline CDR1 is SGHNT and CDR2 is YYREEE (reference sequence). Trimming took 4 bases from V and 4 from J; bases not matched to a gene: 9. The CDR3 loop spans 16 amino acids. The CDR3 region is CASSRTSGSSTGELFL. For the CDR3, the DNA is TGTGCCAGCAGCAGGACGAGCGGGAGTTCCACCGGGGAGCTGTTTCTT.

This clonotype was picked up many times. The chain combines TRBV30 with TRBJ1-5; D uncertain. Germline CDR1 GTSNPN, CDR2 SVGIG (reference sequence). Between the trimmed V and J ends, which lost 3 bases and 6 bases, there was a span of 9 bases. This CDR3 has 12 amino acids. The CDR3 loop reads CAWSRRGQPQHF. CDR3 in DNA: TGTGCCTGGAGCCGACGGGGTCAGCCCCAGCATTTT.

This clonotype appeared a few times. The chain recombines TRBV7-8 with TRBJ1-2; possibly TRBD1 for D (5 bases). Germline V gives CDR1 SGHVS, CDR2 FQNEAQ. This CDR3 has 15 amino acids. The V end lost 0 bases, the J end lost 8 bases, and 16 bases lay between the germline ends. Here the CDR3 reads CASSLAGQRFVGYTF. CDR3 DNA sequence: TGTGCCAGCAGCTTAGCGGGGCAACGGTTTGTGGGCTACACCTTC.

Ten or more counts support this clonotype. The CDR3 reads CASTPRPGLAGGPETQYF. The DNA of the CDR3 is TGTGCCAGCACCCCCCGCCCGGGACTAGCGGGAGGGCCGGAGACCCAGTACTTC. This rearrangement joins TRBV12-3 or TRBV12-4 to TRBJ2-5; 16 bases match TRBD2. With V trimmed by 7 bases and J by 5 bases, 13 bases remained unmatched. The CDR3 loop spans 18 amino acids.

The V and J genes are TRBV4-1 and TRBJ1-5; D may be TRBD1 (6 bases). The CDR3 runs 14 residues. Germline CDR1 and CDR2: MGHRA and YSYEKL. Trimming removed 5 bases from V and 0 bases from J, with 8 bases in between. The CDR3 DNA is TGCGCCAGCAGCGAAGGGGGTAGCAATCAGCCCCAGCATTTT. It encodes CASSEGGSNQPQHF.

This clonotype was counted at least ten times. The chain recombines TRBV7-8 with TRBJ2-7, with TRBD2 identical over 8 bases. Trimming took 5 bases from V and 5 from J; bases not matched to a gene: 14. The CDR3 spans 16 residues. Germline CDR1 reads SGHVS; CDR2 reads FQNEAQ. The CDR3 DNA follows: TGTGCCAGCAGCAGAAACTTAGCGGGATTTTCGGACGAGCAGTACTTC. It codes for CASSRNLAGFSDEQYF.

This sequence joins TRBV19 and TRBJ2-7; no firm D call. CDR1 and CDR2 (germline): LNHDA, SQIVND (reference sequence). The CDR3 is 13 amino acids. V was cut by 3 bases and J by 2 bases, with 8 bases left in between. CDR3 nucleotide sequence: TGTGCCAGTAGTATTGTCCCGGCCTACGAGCAGTACTTC. Its protein is CASSIVPAYEQYF.